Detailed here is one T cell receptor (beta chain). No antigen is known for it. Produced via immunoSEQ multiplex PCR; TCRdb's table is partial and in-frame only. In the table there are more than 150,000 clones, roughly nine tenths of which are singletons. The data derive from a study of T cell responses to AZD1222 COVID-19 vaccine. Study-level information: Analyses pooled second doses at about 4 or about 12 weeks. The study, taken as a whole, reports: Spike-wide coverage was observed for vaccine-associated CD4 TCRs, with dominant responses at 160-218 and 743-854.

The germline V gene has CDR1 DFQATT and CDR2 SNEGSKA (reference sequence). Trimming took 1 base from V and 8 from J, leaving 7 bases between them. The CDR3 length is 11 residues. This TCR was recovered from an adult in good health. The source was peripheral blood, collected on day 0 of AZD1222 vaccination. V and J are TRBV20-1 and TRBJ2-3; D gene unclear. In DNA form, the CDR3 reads TGCAGTGCTAGAGCCGCGATTACGCAGTATTTT. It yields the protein CSARAAITQYF.